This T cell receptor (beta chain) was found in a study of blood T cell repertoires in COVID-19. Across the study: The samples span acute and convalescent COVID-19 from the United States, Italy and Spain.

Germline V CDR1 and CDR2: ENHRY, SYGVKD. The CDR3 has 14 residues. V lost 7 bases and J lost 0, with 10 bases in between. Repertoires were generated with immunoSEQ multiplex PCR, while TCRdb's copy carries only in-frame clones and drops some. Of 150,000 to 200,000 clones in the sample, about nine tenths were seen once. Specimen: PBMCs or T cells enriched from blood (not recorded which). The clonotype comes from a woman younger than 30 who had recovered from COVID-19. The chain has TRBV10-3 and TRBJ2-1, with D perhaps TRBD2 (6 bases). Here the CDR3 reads CAINRDFSYNEQFF. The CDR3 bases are TGTGCCATCAACCGGGACTTCTCCTACAATGAGCAGTTCTTC.